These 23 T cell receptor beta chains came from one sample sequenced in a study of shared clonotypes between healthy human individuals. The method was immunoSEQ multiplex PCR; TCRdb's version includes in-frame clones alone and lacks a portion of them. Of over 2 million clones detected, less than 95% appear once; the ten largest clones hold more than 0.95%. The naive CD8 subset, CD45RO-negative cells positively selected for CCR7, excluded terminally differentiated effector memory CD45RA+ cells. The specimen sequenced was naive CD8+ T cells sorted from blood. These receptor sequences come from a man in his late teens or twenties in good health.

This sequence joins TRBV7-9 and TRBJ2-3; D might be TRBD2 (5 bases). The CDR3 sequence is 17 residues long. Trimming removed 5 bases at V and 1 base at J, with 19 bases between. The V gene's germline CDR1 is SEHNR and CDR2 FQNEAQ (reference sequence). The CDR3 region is CASSPYREGPGTDTQYF. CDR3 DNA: TGTGCCAGCAGCCCCTATCGCGAGGGCCCTGGCACAGATACGCAGTATTTT.

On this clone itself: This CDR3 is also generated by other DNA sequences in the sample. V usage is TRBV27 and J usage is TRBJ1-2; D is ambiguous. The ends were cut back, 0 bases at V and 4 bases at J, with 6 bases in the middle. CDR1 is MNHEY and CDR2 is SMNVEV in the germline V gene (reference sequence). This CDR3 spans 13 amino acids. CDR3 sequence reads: CASSLSGGYGYTF. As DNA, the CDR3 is TGTGCCAGCAGTTTATCGGGAGGCTATGGCTACACCTTC.

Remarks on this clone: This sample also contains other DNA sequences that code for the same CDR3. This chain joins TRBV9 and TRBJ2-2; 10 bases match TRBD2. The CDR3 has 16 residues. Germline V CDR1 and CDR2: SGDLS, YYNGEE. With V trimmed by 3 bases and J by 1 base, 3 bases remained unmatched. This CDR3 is CASSDGLAENTGELFF. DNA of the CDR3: TGTGCCAGCAGCGACGGACTAGCGGAGAACACCGGGGAGCTGTTTTTT.

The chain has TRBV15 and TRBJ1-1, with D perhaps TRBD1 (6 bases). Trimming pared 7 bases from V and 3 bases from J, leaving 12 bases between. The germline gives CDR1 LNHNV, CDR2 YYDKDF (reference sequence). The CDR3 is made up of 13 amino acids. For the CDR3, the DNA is TGTGCCACCACGGACAGAGGGTACACTGAAGCTTTCTTT. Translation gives CATTDRGYTEAFF.

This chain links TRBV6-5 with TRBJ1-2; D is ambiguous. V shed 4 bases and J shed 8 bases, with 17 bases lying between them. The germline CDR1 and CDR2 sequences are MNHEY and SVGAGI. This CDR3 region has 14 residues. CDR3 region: CASSFSEGVIGYTF. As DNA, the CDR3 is TGTGCCAGCAGTTTTTCTGAGGGTGTGATCGGCTACACCTTC.

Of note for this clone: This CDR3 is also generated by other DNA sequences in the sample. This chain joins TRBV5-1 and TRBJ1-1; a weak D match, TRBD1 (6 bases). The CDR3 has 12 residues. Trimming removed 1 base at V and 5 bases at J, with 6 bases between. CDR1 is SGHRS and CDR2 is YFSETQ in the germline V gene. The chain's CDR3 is CASSLRGTEAFF. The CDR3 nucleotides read TGCGCCAGCAGCTTGAGGGGGACTGAAGCTTTCTTT.

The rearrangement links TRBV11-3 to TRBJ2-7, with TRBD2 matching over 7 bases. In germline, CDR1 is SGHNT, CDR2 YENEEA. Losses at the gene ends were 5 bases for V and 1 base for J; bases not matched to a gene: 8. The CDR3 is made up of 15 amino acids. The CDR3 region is CASSPPGRDSYEQYF. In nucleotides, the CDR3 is TGTGCCAGCAGCCCGCCGGGGAGGGATTCCTACGAGCAGTACTTC.

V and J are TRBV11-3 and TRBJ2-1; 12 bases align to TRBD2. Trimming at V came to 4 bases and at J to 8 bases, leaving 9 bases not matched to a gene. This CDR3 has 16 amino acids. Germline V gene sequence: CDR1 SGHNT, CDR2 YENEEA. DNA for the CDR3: TGTGCCAGCAGCTCTTGGACTAGCGGGACGAACGATGAGCAGTTCTTC. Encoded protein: CASSSWTSGTNDEQFF.

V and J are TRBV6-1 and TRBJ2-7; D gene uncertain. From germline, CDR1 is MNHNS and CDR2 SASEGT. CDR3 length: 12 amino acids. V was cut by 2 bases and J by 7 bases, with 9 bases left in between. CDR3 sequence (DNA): TGTGCCAGCAGTGAAACCCTGGGGGAGCAGTACTTC. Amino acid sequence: CASSETLGEQYF.

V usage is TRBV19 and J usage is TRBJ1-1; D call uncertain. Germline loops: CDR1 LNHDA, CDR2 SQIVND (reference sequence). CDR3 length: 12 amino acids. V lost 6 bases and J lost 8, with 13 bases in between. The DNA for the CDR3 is TGTGCCAGTAGGCCGAATCCCAGGGAAGCTTTCTTT. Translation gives CASRPNPREAFF.

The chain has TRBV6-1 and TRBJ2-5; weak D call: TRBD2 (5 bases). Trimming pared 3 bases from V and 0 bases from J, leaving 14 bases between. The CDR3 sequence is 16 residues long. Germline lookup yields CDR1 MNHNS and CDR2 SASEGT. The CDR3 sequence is CASSEAASRYQETQYF. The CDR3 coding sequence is TGTGCCAGCAGTGAGGCGGCTAGCCGGTACCAAGAGACCCAGTACTTC.

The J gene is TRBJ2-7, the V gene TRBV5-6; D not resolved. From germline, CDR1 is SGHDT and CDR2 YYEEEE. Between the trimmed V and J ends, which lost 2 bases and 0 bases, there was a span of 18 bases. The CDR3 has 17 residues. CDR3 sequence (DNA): TGTGCCAGCAGCTTTTCGGCAGATTTCCTTAGCTCCTACGAGCAGTACTTC. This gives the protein CASSFSADFLSSYEQYF. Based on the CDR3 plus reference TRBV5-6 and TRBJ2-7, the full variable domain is DAGVTQSPTHLIKTRGQQVTLRCSPKSGHDTVSWYQQALGQGPQFIFQYYEEEERQRGNFPDRFSGHQFPNYSSELNVNALLLGDSALYLCASSFSADFLSSYEQYFGPGTRLTVT.

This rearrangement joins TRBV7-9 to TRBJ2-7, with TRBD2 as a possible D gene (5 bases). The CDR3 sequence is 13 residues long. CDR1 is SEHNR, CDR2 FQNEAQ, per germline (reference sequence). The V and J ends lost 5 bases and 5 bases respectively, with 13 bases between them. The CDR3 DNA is TGTGCCAGCAGCCCCGAGCTCGGGAACGAGCAGTACTTC. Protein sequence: CASSPELGNEQYF. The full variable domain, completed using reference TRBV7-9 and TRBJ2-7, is DTGVSQNPRHKITKRGQNVTFRCDPISEHNRLYWYRQTLGQGPEFLTYFQNEAQLEKSRLLSDRFSAERPKGSFSTLEIQRTEQGDSAMYLCASSPELGNEQYFGPGTRLTVT.

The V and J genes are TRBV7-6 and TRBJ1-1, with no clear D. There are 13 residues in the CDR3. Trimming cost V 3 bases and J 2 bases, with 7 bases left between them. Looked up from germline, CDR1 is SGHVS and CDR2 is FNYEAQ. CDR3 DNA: TGTGCCAGCAGCTTTCCATTAAACACTGAAGCTTTCTTT. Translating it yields CASSFPLNTEAFF.

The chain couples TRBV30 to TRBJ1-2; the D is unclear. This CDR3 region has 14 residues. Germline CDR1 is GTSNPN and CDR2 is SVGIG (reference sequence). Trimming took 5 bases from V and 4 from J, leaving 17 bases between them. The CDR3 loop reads CAWVLPDGTYGYTF. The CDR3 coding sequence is TGTGCCTGGGTCCTCCCCGACGGAACCTATGGCTACACCTTC.

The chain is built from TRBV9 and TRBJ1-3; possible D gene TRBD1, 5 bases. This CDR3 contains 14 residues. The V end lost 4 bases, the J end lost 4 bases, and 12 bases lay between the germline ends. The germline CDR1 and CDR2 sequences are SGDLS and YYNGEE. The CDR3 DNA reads TGTGCCAGCAGCCCCGATAGGGGAGGAAACACCATATATTTT. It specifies CASSPDRGGNTIYF.

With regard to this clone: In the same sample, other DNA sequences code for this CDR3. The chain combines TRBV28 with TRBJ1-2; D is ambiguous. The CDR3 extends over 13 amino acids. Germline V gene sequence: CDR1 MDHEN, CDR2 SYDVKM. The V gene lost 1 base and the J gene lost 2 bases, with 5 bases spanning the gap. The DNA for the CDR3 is TGTGCCAGCAGTTTATCAGGCAACTATGGCTACACCTTC. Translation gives CASSLSGNYGYTF.

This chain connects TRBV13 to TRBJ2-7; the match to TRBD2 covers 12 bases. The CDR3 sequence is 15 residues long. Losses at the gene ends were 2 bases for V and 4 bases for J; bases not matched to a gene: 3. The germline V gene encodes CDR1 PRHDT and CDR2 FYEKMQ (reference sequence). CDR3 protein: CASSLSTSGRYEQYF. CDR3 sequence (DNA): TGTGCCAGCAGCTTATCTACTAGCGGGAGGTACGAGCAGTACTTC.

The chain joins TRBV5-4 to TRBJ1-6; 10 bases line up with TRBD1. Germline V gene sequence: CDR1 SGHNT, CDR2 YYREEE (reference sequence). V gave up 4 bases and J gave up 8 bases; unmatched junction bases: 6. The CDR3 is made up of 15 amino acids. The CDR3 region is CASSVTGGLDSPLHF. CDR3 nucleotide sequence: TGTGCCAGCAGCGTGACAGGGGGCTTGGATTCACCCCTCCACTTT. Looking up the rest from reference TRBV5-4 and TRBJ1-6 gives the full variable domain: ETGVTQSPTHLIKTRGQQVTLRCSSQSGHNTVSWYQQALGQGPQFIFQYYREEENGRGNFPPRFSGLQFPNYSSELNVNALELDDSALYLCASSVTGGLDSPLHFGNGTRLTVT.

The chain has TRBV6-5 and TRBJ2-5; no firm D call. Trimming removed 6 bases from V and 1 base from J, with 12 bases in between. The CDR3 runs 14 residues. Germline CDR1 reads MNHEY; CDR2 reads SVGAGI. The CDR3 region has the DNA TGTGCCAGCAGCTTTCACCCGGCCCAAGAGACCCAGTACTTC. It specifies CASSFHPAQETQYF.

The CDR3 region is CASSPGGGGHNEQFF. Here the CDR3 DNA reads TGTGCCAGCAGCCCAGGTGGGGGCGGCCACAATGAGCAGTTCTTC. The chain carries TRBV5-4 and TRBJ2-1; weak D call: TRBD1 (6 bases). CDR3 length: 15 amino acids. V was cut by 4 bases and J by 5 bases, with 16 bases left in between. Germline V lookup: CDR1 SGHNT, CDR2 YYREEE (reference sequence).

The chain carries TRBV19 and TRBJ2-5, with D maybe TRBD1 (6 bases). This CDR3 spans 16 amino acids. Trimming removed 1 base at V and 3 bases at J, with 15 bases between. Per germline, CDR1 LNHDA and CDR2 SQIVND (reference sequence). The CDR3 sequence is CASSIAHGTKEETQYF. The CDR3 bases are TGTGCCAGTAGTATAGCACACGGGACAAAAGAAGAGACCCAGTACTTC.

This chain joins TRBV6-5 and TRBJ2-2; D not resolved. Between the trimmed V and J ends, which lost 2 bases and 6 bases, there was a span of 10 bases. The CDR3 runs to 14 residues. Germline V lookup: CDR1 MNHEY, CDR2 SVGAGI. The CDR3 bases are TGTGCCAGCAGTTACGTTACTGGCCCCGGGGAGCTGTTTTTT. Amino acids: CASSYVTGPGELFF.